Listed below are T cell receptor beta chains from one sample, sequenced in a study of metastatic and nonmetastatic thyroid tumors. From the PCR reads, TCRdb re-called clones with MiXCR. The sample holds tens of thousands of clones, 25% to 35% seen once. Input material: blood. The receptors come from a female donor with papillary thyroid cancer or a benign thyroid nodule (not recorded which). Some clones in this sample may be carry-over from other donors' samples. Both conserved end residues are part of each CDR3. Each record gives: V gene, D gene, J gene, clone size, CDR3 DNA, CDR3 protein. A D gene is named only where the DNA matches it firmly. Rows give clone size only sometimes, using once, few, many, or a class for an expanded clone.

>TRBV2|TRBD1|TRBJ1-2|many
TGTGCCAGCAGTTCACCTACAGGGGGCGCGGATGGCTACACCTTC
CASSSPTGGADGYTF
>TRBV29-1|NA|TRBJ1-1|many
TGCAGCGGCCGGGACGGTGAAGCTTTCTTT
CSGRDGEAFF
>TRBV5-1|NA|TRBJ2-2|NA
TGCGCCAGCAGGAACAGGGGAGGTACCGGGGAGCTGTTTTTT
CASRNRGGTGELFF
>TRBV5-6|NA|TRBJ2-1|many
TGTGCCAGCAGCTTGGGGCAACTACTCTCCTACAATGAGCAGTTCTTC
CASSLGQLLSYNEQFF
>TRBV24-1|TRBD1|TRBJ2-1|many
TGTGCCACCAGTGACCGGGACAGGGAGATAAATGAGCAGTTCTTC
CATSDRDREINEQFF
>TRBV2|TRBD1|TRBJ2-3|many
TGTGCCAGCAAGCCGGGACAGGGCACAGATACGCAGTATTTT
CASKPGQGTDTQYF
>TRBV24-1|TRBD2|TRBJ2-2|many
TGTGCCACCGGGCTTCGTGGTGACTCCCTAGCGGGCGGGGAGCTGTTTTTT
CATGLRGDSLAGGELFF
>TRBV10-3|TRBD1|TRBJ2-7|many
TGTGCCATCAGTGAGGCAGGGGGCGTCTACGAGCAGTACTTC
CAISEAGGVYEQYF
>TRBV29-1|TRBD1|TRBJ1-1|many
TGCAGCGTTGACATTGAGGGGGCAGGTACTGAAGCTTTCTTT
CSVDIEGAGTEAFF
>TRBV6-1|NA|TRBJ2-7|many
TGTGCCAGCAGCGAGACTAGTTACGAGCAGTACTTC
CASSETSYEQYF
>TRBV5-1|NA|TRBJ1-4|NA
TGCGCCAGCAGCCTTCGGACACCTTCAACTAATGAAAAACTGTTTTTT
CASSLRTPSTNEKLFF
>TRBV6-6|NA|TRBJ1-5|few
TGTGCCAGCAGTTACTCGAGCTGGGACACCCCAATCTGGCCCCAGCATTTT
CASSYSSWDTPIWPQHF
>TRBV18|NA|TRBJ2-1|NA
TGTGCCAGCTCACCACGAAACAGCCACAGCGTCAACAATGAGCAGTTCTTC
CASSPRNSHSVNNEQFF
>TRBV18|NA|TRBJ2-7|NA
TGTGCCAGCTCACCTAATCTCGGTACTAACTCCTACGAGCAGTACTTC
CASSPNLGTNSYEQYF
>TRBV3-1|NA|TRBJ2-2|NA
TGTGCCAGCAGCCAAGGCGGGGAGCTGTTTTTT
CASSQGGELFF
>TRBV4-2|NA|TRBJ1-1|many
TGTGCCAGCAGCCAAGGGGATGGGGGAGGCACTGAAGCTTTCTTT
CASSQGDGGGTEAFF
>TRBV5-1|NA|TRBJ2-7|once
TGCGCCAGCGGACCGGGACCGCCTCCTCACGAGCAGTACTTC
CASGPGPPPHEQYF
>TRBV20-1|NA|TRBJ1-2|many
TGCAGTGCTAGAGACAGGGACTATGGCTACACCTTC
CSARDRDYGYTF
>TRBV30|TRBD1|TRBJ2-2|medium-sized
TGTGCCTTCGGACAGGGGGGCACCGGGGAGCTGTTTTTT
CAFGQGGTGELFF
>TRBV28|NA|TRBJ2-7|NA
TGTGACAGCAGTTTGGAGGGACAGAACGCCCAGCAGTACTTC
CDSSLEGQNAQQYF
>TRBV6-4|NA|TRBJ2-2|many
TGTGCCAGCAGTGACTCCCAGGTGGACACCGGGGAGCTGTTTTTT
CASSDSQVDTGELFF
>TRBV30|NA|TRBJ1-2|NA
TGTGCCGGAGGGCCTAACTATGGCTACACCTTC
CAGGPNYGYTF
>TRBV7-9|NA|TRBJ2-1|many
TGTGCCAGCAGCTTAGGAGGGGGGGCTAGCGGAGGCAATGAGCAGTTCTTC
CASSLGGGASGGNEQFF
>TRBV30|NA|TRBJ2-5|many
TGTGCCTGGAGCCATTATCCCCAAGAAGAGACCCAGTACTTC
CAWSHYPQEETQYF
>TRBV11-2|NA|TRBJ2-3|many
TGTGCCAGCAGCTTACGAGGAGTTGGGGCAGATACGCAGTATTTT
CASSLRGVGADTQYF
>TRBV4-2|NA|TRBJ2-7|many
TGTGCCAGCAGCCAAGATGAGGCTAGCAGGACTTACGAGCAGTACTTC
CASSQDEASRTYEQYF
>TRBV4-2|NA|TRBJ2-1|many
TGTGCCAGCAGCCAGACAAGAAGCTCCTATAATGAGCAGTTCTTC
CASSQTRSSYNEQFF
>TRBV5-5|NA|TRBJ2-1|many
TGTGCCAGCAGCTTACTCGAAGAGCAGTTCTTC
CASSLLEEQFF
>TRBV4-2|TRBD1|TRBJ2-6|once
TGTGCCAGCAGCCTACGGTGCGGGGACAGGGGATTAACTGCGGCCAACGTCCTGACTTTC
CASSLRCGDRGLTAANVLTF
>TRBV18|NA|TRBJ1-3|NA
TGTGCCAGCTCATGGACGGAAAGGGGAAACACCATATATTTT
CASSWTERGNTIYF
>TRBV19|NA|TRBJ1-5|many
TGTGCCAGTAGGGCAGAGTCGCTTCAGCCCCAGCATTTT
CASRAESLQPQHF
>TRBV6-1|TRBD1|TRBJ2-7|few
TGTGCCAGCAGTGGCCGGTACAGGGGCCACGAGCACTACTTC
CASSGRYRGHEHYF
>TRBV7-7|NA|TRBJ2-5|many
TGTGCTAGCAGACCACCGGGAGCCTCAGGAGAGACCCAGTACTTC
CASRPPGASGETQYF
>TRBV20-1|TRBD2|TRBJ2-7|NA
TGCAGTGCTAGACTGGGGGTAAGCGGGAGAGGGGCCTACGAGCAGTACTTC
CSARLGVSGRGAYEQYF
>TRBV7-2|TRBD1|TRBJ2-7|many
TGTGCCAGCAGTTATGACAGGGGGCGAGGAGAGCAGTACTTC
CASSYDRGRGEQYF
>TRBV9|TRBD1|TRBJ2-2|NA
TGTGCCATCAGCGTTACCGGGACAGGGGGCTCGAACACCGGGGAGCTGTTTTTT
CAISVTGTGGSNTGELFF
>TRBV27|NA|TRBJ1-4|many
TGTGCCAGCAGTTTAGGCAGCGTACCAAATGAAAAACTGTTTTTT
CASSLGSVPNEKLFF
>TRBV5-1|NA|TRBJ2-3|many
TGCGCCAGCAGCTCCAACACAGATACGCAGTATTTT
CASSSNTDTQYF
>TRBV27|NA|TRBJ2-7|few
TGTGCCAGCAGTTTATGGGACAACCCCTACGAGCAGTACTTC
CASSLWDNPYEQYF
>TRBV12-3/TRBV12-4|TRBD1|TRBJ1-4|many
TGTGCCAGCAGTTTAGGAGGGGGCGTCTCGTTCGAAAAACTGTTTTTT
CASSLGGGVSFEKLFF
>TRBV30|TRBD2|TRBJ2-7|NA
TGTGCCTGGAGTGTAGCGGGGGGCTACAACGAGCAGTACTTC
CAWSVAGGYNEQYF
>TRBV28|TRBD1|TRBJ2-2|many
TGTGCCAGCAGGCCCCCCGGACAGGTTGGGGCCGGGGAGCTGTTTTTT
CASRPPGQVGAGELFF
>TRBV7-9|NA|TRBJ2-5|many
TGTGCCAGCAGCTTATATCCAAGCCAAGAGACCCAGTACTTC
CASSLYPSQETQYF
>TRBV6-6|TRBD2|TRBJ2-3|NA
TGTGCCAGCAGCGAAGACGATTGGACTAGCGGGAGGGACGATACGCAGTATTTT
CASSEDDWTSGRDDTQYF
>TRBV20-1|NA|TRBJ2-7|NA
TGCAGTGCTATAGATCGAGATAAGGGGACCTACGAGCAGTACTTC
CSAIDRDKGTYEQYF
>TRBV5-1|TRBD1|TRBJ1-1|many
TGCGCCAGCAGCTCCGGGACAGGGAAGGACACTGAAGCTTTCTTT
CASSSGTGKDTEAFF
>TRBV9|NA|TRBJ1-2|many
TGTGCCAGCAGCCGGGGACAAATCTATGGCTACACCTTC
CASSRGQIYGYTF
>TRBV6-2/TRBV6-3|TRBD1|TRBJ1-1|many
TGTGCCAGCAGAAGGGACAGCCTGAACACTGAAGCTTTCTTT
CASRRDSLNTEAFF
>TRBV24-1|NA|TRBJ2-3|many
TGTGCCACCAGTGATATCAGGGTCACAGATACGCAGTATTTT
CATSDIRVTDTQYF
>TRBV20-1|TRBD2|TRBJ2-2|NA
TGCAGTGCCTCATCCCAAGGACTAGCGGGCACCGGGGAGCTGTTTTTT
CSASSQGLAGTGELFF
>TRBV10-1|NA|TRBJ2-1|NA
TGCGCCAGCTGCCCGAGCTGGGGGAACAATGAGCAGTTCTTC
CASCPSWGNNEQFF
>TRBV30|NA|TRBJ1-2|many
TGTGCCTGGAGCCGGGAAAGGGCAGCTAACTATGGCTACACCTTC
CAWSRERAANYGYTF
>TRBV6-5|NA|TRBJ1-5|NA
TGTGCCAGCAGTCGGAGCAATCAGCCCCAGGATTTT
CASSRSNQPQDF